This T cell receptor (beta chain) derives from a study of T cell clonality in common variable immunodeficiency. This clone showed up many times. The CDR3 extends 3 residues past the end of the read, so its final part is completed from the germline J gene. J was trimmed by 0 bases and V by 0 bases; bases with no gene match: 4. This CDR3 is 16 amino acids long. Germline V gene data show CDR1 as SGHRS and CDR2 as YFSETQ. Donors gave roughly 5 to 8 ml heparinized peripheral whole blood. Clones were read by immunoSEQ multiplex PCR, and TCRdb kept only the in-frame ones, dropping some. This sample comprises 57,000 or so clones, none seen once only.

The origin of this receptor is a person between 18 and 75 years old in good health. The sample comprised peripheral blood mononuclear cells. This chain links TRBV5-1 with TRBJ2-7, with 9 bases identical to TRBD1. CDR3 DNA, as far as it was read: TGCGCCAGCAGCTTGGAACCGACAGGGGGCTCCTACGAG. It codes for CASSLEPTGGSYE. The whole CDR3 protein reads CASSLEPTGGSYEQYF. Combining the CDR3 with reference TRBV5-1 and TRBJ2-7 gives the whole variable domain KAGVTQTPRYLIKTRGQQVTLSCSPISGHRSVSWYQQTPGQGLQFLFEYFSETQRNKGNFPGRFSGRQFSNSRSEMNVSTLELGDSALYLCASSLEPTGGSYEQYFGPGTRLTVT.